This entry features one T cell receptor (beta chain) sequence. Its target is not known. This sample is drawn from a study of T-cell memory formation after mild COVID-19. Study details: Clusters were largely donor specific. Study outcomes and limitations: The pre-infection memory compartment contained some responding clones, suggesting cross-reactive memory joined.

MiXCR, run by TCRdb on the 5' RACE reads, gives a single entry per CDR3 protein. This table holds 150,000 to 200,000 distinct CDR3 sequences, about 20% found once. The germline gives CDR1 MGHRA, CDR2 YSYEKL. The CDR3 sequence is 16 residues long. J lost 3 bases, V lost 1 base, and 8 bases had no gene match. The source of this sequence is an adult woman who had mild COVID-19 (a few samples of this study predate the infection). Cell type and time point are not known. Sequencing input: PBMCs or a T cell subset sorted from them (not recorded which). The chain has TRBV4-1 and TRBJ2-7; 8 positions match TRBD1. CDR3 protein: CASSQAGTGGIYEQYF. CDR3 in DNA: TGCGCCAGCAGCCAAGCCGGGACAGGAGGCATCTACGAGCAGTACTTC.